The sequence of this TCR beta chain was determined in a study of regulatory T cells in long-lasting Graves disease. Arm-PCR with iRepertoire HTBI primers amplified the CDR3 regions for these TCR beta libraries. Each CDR3 protein gets one entry after TCRdb re-called the multiplex PCR reads with MiXCR. The table has around 450,000 distinct CDR3 sequences, about 16% seen once. The study's findings and limits: It was in persistent disease that TRBV28, TRBJ1-2 and TRBJ2-5 were favored. Among persistent patients, a larger number of public clonotypes were shared (around 3,000) than among newly diagnosed patients (just over 950).

Time point denoted: newly diagnosed GD, antithyroid drugs for less than 3 months. Generation of the TCR library employed RNA extracted from PBMCs. This clonotype appeared many times. Its antigen is unidentified. Germline V gives CDR1 KGHDR, CDR2 SFDVKD. V lost 5 bases to trimming and J lost 6 bases, with 18 bases between them. The CDR3 covers 15 residues. This sample also appeared in a second study, on T cells in Graves' hyperthyroidism and ophthalmopathy. From that paper: Peripheral blood also featured most of the thyroid clonotypes expanded above 0.001.

The chain links TRBV24-1 to TRBJ2-5; D remains ambiguous. The source was peripheral blood mononuclear cells (PBMCs), collected at new diagnosis, from a patient treated with antithyroid drugs. This receptor was obtained from a man between 35 and 55 years old with Graves disease. The CDR3 is CATSVKRPQRKTQYF. Written as DNA, the CDR3 is TGTGCCACCAGTGTGAAACGTCCCCAGAGAAAGACCCAGTACTTC.